The 6 T cell receptor beta chains reported below all come from one sample, sequenced in a study of T cells in Graves' hyperthyroidism and ophthalmopathy. TCR beta CDR3 regions were amplified from RNA. An initial round of RT-PCR targeting the TCR CDR3 relied on the HTBI primer set. From the multiplex PCR reads, TCRdb called clonotypes with MiXCR, one entry per CDR3 protein. The table lists 650,000 to 700,000 distinct CDR3 sequences, roughly 17% of them singletons. Sequencing was carried out using blood. These receptors all stem from a middle-aged man with Graves' hyperthyroidism.

Points on this clonotype: This may arise from a read error, as a much more abundant clone is one base away. No conserved phenylalanine or tryptophan ends this CDR3, so it is likely a read error. This chain links TRBV20-1 with TRBJ2-7; 7 bases align to TRBD1. This CDR3 is built from 13 residues. V lost 5 bases, J lost 3 bases, and 7 bases stayed unmatched. The germline V gene has CDR1 DFQATT and CDR2 SNEGSKA (reference sequence). The CDR3 sequence: CSAVGRDSYEQYL. CDR3 DNA: TGCAGTGCTGTAGGCCGGGACAGCTACGAGCAGTACCTC.

The chain links TRBV12-3 or TRBV12-4 to TRBJ2-7; D is ambiguous. This CDR3 is built from 11 residues. V lost 7 bases and J lost 5, with 9 bases in between. In DNA form, the CDR3 reads TGTGCCAGCACCCCTTCCCACGAGCAGTACTTC. Its translation: CASTPSHEQYF.

This clonotype was detected once. A much bigger clone sits one base away, suggesting this may be a read error. This chain links TRBV20-1 with TRBJ2-1; 11 bases match TRBD2. This CDR3 contains 17 residues. CDR1 is DFQATT and CDR2 is SNEGSKA in the germline V gene (reference sequence). CDR3 sequence (DNA): TGCAGTGCTGCCGGGACTAGCGGAGACTACTCCTACAATGAGCAGCTCTTC. This codes for CSAAGTSGDYSYNEQLF.

This clonotype was picked up many times. The V call is TRBV7-9, the J call TRBJ2-7, with 8 bases lining up with TRBD2. Germline V CDR1 and CDR2: SEHNR, FQNEAQ (reference sequence). The CDR3 is made up of 17 amino acids. Trimming at V came to 5 bases and at J to 0 bases, leaving 12 bases not matched to a gene. The CDR3 is CASSHQRSGGLSYEQYF. In nucleotides, the CDR3 is TGTGCCAGCAGCCACCAGCGGAGCGGGGGACTCTCCTACGAGCAGTACTTC.

This clonotype was observed a few times. J is TRBJ2-1 and V is TRBV30, with a possible D match to TRBD2 (6 bases). The V gene's germline CDR1 is GTSNPN and CDR2 SVGIG (reference sequence). The length of the CDR3 is 13 residues. The germline V and J ends were trimmed by 3 bases and 4 bases, with 10 bases remaining between them. Here the CDR3 reads CAWRGDLYNEQFF. The CDR3 coding sequence is TGTGCCTGGAGGGGGGACTTATACAATGAGCAGTTCTTC.

This clonotype has ten or more counts. The V gene is TRBV6-1, the J gene TRBJ2-2; 8 positions agree with TRBD1. V trimming: 6 bases; J trimming: 7 bases; junction bases outside the gene matches: 16. This CDR3 region has 17 residues. CDR1 MNHNS and CDR2 SASEGT come from the germline V gene. The CDR3 reads CASSVIGDRNFRGELFF. The CDR3 nucleotides read TGTGCCAGCAGCGTGATAGGGGACAGGAATTTCCGCGGGGAGCTGTTTTTT.